Sequencing of this T cell receptor beta chain was carried out in a study of blood T cell repertoires in COVID-19. Study at large: Acute-phase and convalescent COVID-19 samples originated in the United States, Italy and Spain. From T cells, B-cell-depleted T cells, or PBMCs came the material, which was cDNA or gDNA.

Authors' data handling: The authors estimated nucleated cell counts from reference gene primer amplification. Sequenced by immunoSEQ multiplex PCR; TCRdb stores in-frame clones only, minus some. V, J and clone size were drawn from that table, and D and trimming were deduced from the DNA. The table lists 200,000 or so clones, under 90% of them singletons, with around 5.5% in the top ten. Trimming cost V 1 base and J 1 base; bases outside gene matches: 4. CDR1 is SGHRS and CDR2 is YFSETQ in the germline V gene. There are 15 residues in the CDR3. The receptor's source is a woman aged 55-69 years who had recovered from COVID-19. The sample consisted of peripheral blood. V usage is TRBV5-1 and J usage is TRBJ2-7; TRBD1 agrees at 8 bases. CDR3 sequence (DNA): TGCGCCAGCAGCTTGATGACAGGGGCATCCTACGAGCAGTACTTC. It is translated as CASSLMTGASYEQYF.